Presented here are 16 T cell receptor beta chains from one specimen sequenced in a study of blood T cell repertoires in COVID-19. Sequencing was performed with immunoSEQ multiplex PCR; in TCRdb, only in-frame clones are kept and a portion is missing. Here the sample spans about 110,000 clones, around four fifths being singletons. The specimen was peripheral blood. These TCRs come from a woman aged 55-75 years with acute or convalescent COVID-19.

There are a few counts of this clone. The sample holds other DNA sequences that translate to the same CDR3. The gene calls are TRBV6-5 and TRBJ1-1; 7 bases agree with TRBD1. Germline V CDR1 and CDR2: MNHEY, SVGAGI. V lost 0 bases and J lost 5; bases outside the gene matches: 6. The CDR3 spans 15 residues. The CDR3 spells CASSYSRQGRTEAFF. The CDR3 DNA is TGTGCCAGCAGTTACTCGCGACAGGGCCGGACTGAAGCTTTCTTT.

The chain uses TRBV5-6 and TRBJ2-1; 11 bases agree with TRBD1. Germline V CDR1 and CDR2: SGHDT, YYEEEE. V shed 4 bases, J shed 5 bases, and the junction held 11 bases outside the gene matches. The CDR3 is 17 amino acids. This CDR3 reads CASSTGTGGSLDNEQFF. In DNA form, the CDR3 reads TGTGCCAGCAGCACCGGGACAGGGGGGTCTCTTGACAATGAGCAGTTCTTC.

This clone was seen just once. The chain is built from TRBV3-1 (or the pseudogene TRBV3-2) and TRBJ2-1; D might be TRBD2 (6 bases). The ends were cut back, 2 bases at V and 4 bases at J, with 12 bases in the middle. The CDR3 length is 15 residues. Per the germline V gene, CDR1 is LGHDT and CDR2 is YNNKEL (reference sequence). Written as DNA, the CDR3 is TGTGCCAGCAGCCAATCTTTAGCGGAGTACAATGAGCAGTTCTTC. Translated: CASSQSLAEYNEQFF.

The rearrangement joins TRBV7-8 to TRBJ2-1; 9 bases are a match to TRBD2. CDR1 SGHVS and CDR2 FQNEAQ come from the germline V gene. The CDR3 consists of 18 residues. Germline trimming cut 3 bases from V and 3 bases from J; bases unmatched to any gene: 12. The CDR3 loop reads CASSFSARGGAGYNEQFF. The CDR3 nucleotides are TGTGCCAGCAGCTTTTCCGCTCGCGGGGGGGCAGGCTACAATGAGCAGTTCTTC. Filled out from reference TRBV7-8 and TRBJ2-1, the complete variable domain reads GAGVSQSPRYKVAKRGQDVALRCDPISGHVSLFWYQQALGQGPEFLTYFQNEAQLDKSGLPSDRFFAERPEGSVSTLKIQRTQQEDSAVYLCASSFSARGGAGYNEQFFGPGTRLTVL.

This clone was observed a handful of times. The chain is built from TRBV28 and TRBJ1-1; 8 bases map to TRBD1. Germline V gives CDR1 MDHEN, CDR2 SYDVKM. After removal of 6 bases from V and 5 bases from J, the junction contained 8 bases not matched to a gene. The CDR3 loop spans 14 amino acids. The CDR3 DNA sequence: TGTGCCAGCAGCCCGGGGACAGGAATTACTGAAGCTTTCTTT. This encodes CASSPGTGITEAFF.

This clone is a singleton in its sample. The rearrangement links TRBV19 to TRBJ2-2; 13 bases are shared with TRBD2. The CDR3 has 18 amino acids. J lost 1 base, V lost 6 bases, and 8 bases had no gene match. From germline, CDR1 is LNHDA and CDR2 SQIVND (reference sequence). CDR3 loop: CASSPGLAGARNTGELFF. CDR3 sequence (DNA): TGTGCCAGTAGCCCCGGACTAGCGGGGGCCCGGAACACCGGGGAGCTGTTTTTT. Looking up the rest from reference TRBV19 and TRBJ2-2 gives the full variable domain: DGGITQSPKYLFRKEGQNVTLSCEQNLNHDAMYWYRQDPGQGLRLIYYSQIVNDFQKGDIAEGYSVSREKKESFPLTVTSAQKNPTAFYLCASSPGLAGARNTGELFFGEGSRLTVL.

V and J are TRBV7-9 and TRBJ1-3, with no clear D. The CDR3 is made up of 15 amino acids. V lost 8 bases and J lost 3, with 17 bases in between. Germline V gives CDR1 SEHNR, CDR2 FQNEAQ (reference sequence). The CDR3 bases are TGTGCCAGCCAAAGGCAGGAACTCGGTGGAAACACCATATATTTT. Protein product: CASQRQELGGNTIYF.

This clone has only a few counts. The V call is TRBV30, the J call TRBJ1-2; 8 bases line up with TRBD1. CDR1 is GTSNPN and CDR2 is SVGIG in the germline V gene (reference sequence). The trim removed 8 bases at V and 5 bases at J, leaving 13 bases unmatched. This CDR3 region has 14 residues. Here the CDR3 reads CARGQGGDWYGYTF. The CDR3 bases are TGTGCCCGAGGACAGGGTGGGGATTGGTATGGCTACACCTTC.

The V gene is TRBV18, the J gene TRBJ2-1; no firm D call. The CDR3 sequence is 14 residues long. Germline loops: CDR1 KGHSH, CDR2 LQKENI. V was shortened by 0 bases and J by 8 bases, with 11 bases between the two germline ends. The CDR3 spells CASSPPALLDEQFF. The CDR3 coding sequence is TGTGCCAGCTCACCACCTGCCCTACTCGATGAGCAGTTCTTC. The full variable domain, with the rest looked up from reference TRBV18 and TRBJ2-1, is NAGVMQNPRHLVRRRGQEARLRCSPMKGHSHVYWYRQLPEEGLKFMVYLQKENIIDESGMPKERFSAEFPKEGPSILRIQQVVRGDSAAYFCASSPPALLDEQFFGPGTRLTVL.

The chain is built from TRBV14 and TRBJ2-3, with no clear D. Germline values: CDR1 SGHDN, CDR2 FVKESK. V gave up 1 base and J gave up 4 bases, with 12 bases separating them. This CDR3 contains 15 residues. The CDR3 protein is CASSQALGYSDTQYF. CDR3 DNA sequence: TGTGCCAGCAGCCAAGCGTTGGGCTACTCAGATACGCAGTATTTT.

The rearrangement joins TRBV27 to TRBJ2-2, with 8 bases lining up with TRBD1. The CDR3 length is 14 residues. The ends lost 5 bases at V and 5 bases at J; junction bases unmatched: 4. Looked up from germline, CDR1 is MNHEY and CDR2 is SMNVEV (reference sequence). The CDR3: CASSRGTGTGELFF. CDR3 nucleotides: TGTGCCAGCAGTAGGGGGACAGGAACCGGGGAGCTGTTTTTT.

The V call is TRBV30, the J call TRBJ1-2; 7 positions agree with TRBD1. The ends lost 5 bases at V and 10 bases at J; junction bases unmatched: 7. CDR3 length: 11 residues. Looked up from germline, CDR1 is GTSNPN and CDR2 is SVGIG (reference sequence). The CDR3 DNA sequence: TGTGCCTGGGCCGGGACAGACGACTACACCTTC. Its protein product is CAWAGTDDYTF.

CDR3 loop: CASSLGVGTGVEQFF. As DNA, the CDR3 is TGTGCCAGCAGCTTAGGGGTCGGGACAGGGGTTGAGCAGTTCTTC. The chain joins TRBV7-6 to TRBJ2-1, with TRBD1 matching over 10 bases. The ends lost 1 base at V and 9 bases at J; junction bases unmatched: 6. The V gene's germline CDR1 is SGHVS and CDR2 FNYEAQ. This CDR3 contains 15 residues.

The chain joins TRBV19 to TRBJ1-5, with D hard to call. Between the trimmed V and J ends, which lost 11 bases and 5 bases, there was a span of 19 bases. CDR3 length: 14 amino acids. Looked up from germline, CDR1 is LNHDA and CDR2 is SQIVND (reference sequence). The CDR3 coding sequence is TGTGCCGTAGCGGAGGGCCCCGGGTATCAGCCCCAGCATTTT. This encodes CAVAEGPGYQPQHF.

The V gene is TRBV6-6, the J gene TRBJ1-4; a possible D gene is TRBD1 (5 bases). The germline V gene has CDR1 MNHNY and CDR2 SVGAGI (reference sequence). The CDR3 loop spans 12 amino acids. Trimming removed 10 bases at V and 6 bases at J, with 12 bases between. The CDR3 here is CATRRGDEKLFF. Here the CDR3 DNA reads TGTGCCACCCGACGGGGGGATGAAAAACTGTTTTTT.

V is TRBV3-1 (or the pseudogene TRBV3-2) and J is TRBJ2-7, with 11 positions matching TRBD1. The J segment lost 8 bases and the V segment lost 1 base, leaving 4 bases of the junction unmatched. The germline gives CDR1 LGHDT, CDR2 YNNKEL (reference sequence). CDR3 size: 14 residues. The CDR3 loop reads CASSQAGQGGKQYF. The CDR3 nucleotides are TGTGCCAGCAGCCAAGCGGGACAGGGGGGAAAGCAGTACTTC.